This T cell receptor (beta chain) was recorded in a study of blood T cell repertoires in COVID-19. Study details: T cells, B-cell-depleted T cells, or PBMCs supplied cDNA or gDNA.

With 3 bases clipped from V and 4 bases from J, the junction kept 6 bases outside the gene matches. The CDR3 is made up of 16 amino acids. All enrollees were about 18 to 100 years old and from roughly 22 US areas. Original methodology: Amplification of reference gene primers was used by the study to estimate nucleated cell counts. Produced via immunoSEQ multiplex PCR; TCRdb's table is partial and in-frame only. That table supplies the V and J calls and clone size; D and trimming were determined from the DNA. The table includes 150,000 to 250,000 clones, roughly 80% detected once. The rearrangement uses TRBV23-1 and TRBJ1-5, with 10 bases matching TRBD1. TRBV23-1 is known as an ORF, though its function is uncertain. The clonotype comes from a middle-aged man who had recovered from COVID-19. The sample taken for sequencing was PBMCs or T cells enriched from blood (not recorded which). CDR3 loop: CASSHPGQGVNQPQHF. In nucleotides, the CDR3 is TGCGCCAGCAGTCACCCCGGACAGGGGGTAAATCAGCCCCAGCATTTT.